Sequencing of this TCR beta chain was carried out in a study of cytotoxic CD8 clonotypes in ibrutinib-treated CLL. In the study overall: Mean yields were approximately 260,000 productive templates and around 98,000 productive rearrangements per sample.

Sequencing was performed with immunoSEQ multiplex PCR; in TCRdb, only in-frame clones are kept and a portion is missing. The profile covers about 16,000 clones, with approximately 67% appearing a single time and about a sixth taken by the ten largest. The table lists this clone with a few counts. This TCR derives from a human donor with chronic lymphocytic leukemia. Sequencing used PBMCs, obtained before ibrutinib treatment.

In DNA, the CDR3 is TGTGTCACGCGCTCCCCTTCCTACGAGCAGTACTTC. The encoded protein is CVTRSPSYEQYF. V gene TRBV6-1 combines with J gene TRBJ2-7; D ambiguous. This CDR3 has 12 residues. Looked up from germline, CDR1 is MNHNS and CDR2 is SASEGT.